Below, 21 T cell receptor beta chains from the same sample are listed, as sequenced in a study of early T cells in non-severe SARS-CoV-2 infection. Each CDR3 protein is one row after TCRdb ran MiXCR on the 5' RACE reads. Of over 55,000 distinct CDR3 sequences detected, approximately 9% appear once; the ten largest clones hold 1.2%. Sequenced: whole blood. The receptor source for this set is an adult who was a healthcare worker with PCR-confirmed SARS-CoV-2 infection or an uninfected control (not recorded which).

This clonotype has at least ten counts. The rearrangement joins TRBV5-1 to TRBJ2-7, with TRBD1 matching 9 bases. V shed 4 bases, J shed 0 bases, and the junction held 5 bases outside the gene matches. This CDR3 comprises 15 residues. CDR1 SGHRS and CDR2 YFSETQ come from the germline V gene. The CDR3 DNA reads as TGCGCCAGCAGCCCAGGGACAGGGAGCTCCTACGAGCAGTACGTC. Its protein is CASSPGTGSSYEQYV.

This clonotype was observed a few times. The chain employs TRBV18 and TRBJ2-2; D uncertain. The germline gives CDR1 KGHSH, CDR2 LQKENI. This CDR3 contains 14 residues. Trimming left V 0 bases short and J 6 bases short, with 8 bases between. The CDR3 sequence: CASSPPTISGELFF. In DNA form, the CDR3 reads TGTGCCAGCTCACCACCAACCATATCCGGGGAGCTGTTTTTT.

The chain recombines TRBV12-3 or TRBV12-4 with TRBJ1-6; D not resolved. V shed 1 base and J shed 0 bases, with 7 bases lying between them. The CDR3 totals 16 residues. CDR3 bases: TGTGCCAGCAGTTTAGTCGGCGACTCCTATAATTCACCCCTCCACTTT. This gives the protein CASSLVGDSYNSPLHF.

This clonotype was observed many times. This chain uses TRBV12-3 or TRBV12-4 with TRBJ2-5; D gene ambiguous. The CDR3 covers 13 residues. Trimming shortened V by 5 bases and J by 5 bases, and 12 bases separated the two germline ends. CDR3 sequence reads: CASSRVAQETQYF. The CDR3 coding sequence is TGTGCCAGCAGTCGTGTGGCTCAGGAGACCCAGTACTTC.

This clonotype was seen more than once but under ten times. V and J are TRBV18 and TRBJ1-1; tentatively, D is TRBD1 (5 bases). The germline V and J ends were trimmed by 2 bases and 1 base, with 11 bases remaining between them. CDR1 is KGHSH and CDR2 is LQKENI in the germline V gene. This CDR3 region has 15 residues. CDR3 in amino acids: CASSPSNRRNTEAFF. The CDR3 DNA reads as TGTGCCAGCTCACCATCGAACAGGAGGAACACTGAAGCTTTCTTT.

This clonotype showed up just once. This CDR3 is CASSPDRGRGYTF. In DNA form, the CDR3 reads TGTGCCAGCTCCCCGGACAGGGGGCGTGGCTACACCTTC. This sequence joins TRBV18 and TRBJ1-2; TRBD1 aligns across 11 bases. With 6 bases clipped from V and 7 bases from J, the junction kept 4 bases outside the gene matches. The germline V gene has CDR1 KGHSH and CDR2 LQKENI. CDR3 size: 13 residues.

This clonotype occurred a few times. The chain combines TRBV19 with TRBJ1-5, with D unresolved. CDR1 and CDR2 from the germline V gene are LNHDA and SQIVND (reference sequence). The CDR3 consists of 14 residues. V was trimmed by 5 bases and J by 0 bases, leaving 8 bases between them. The CDR3 sequence is CASSVMYSNQPQHF. The CDR3 DNA is TGTGCCAGTAGTGTTATGTATAGCAATCAGCCCCAGCATTTT.

This clonotype was recorded many times. The genes are TRBV19 and TRBJ2-3, with TRBD1 matching 7 bases. The germline V gene has CDR1 LNHDA and CDR2 SQIVND (reference sequence). V lost 9 bases to trimming and J lost 3 bases; unmatched junction nucleotides: 6. The CDR3 extends over 13 amino acids. The CDR3 is CASSTGWTDTQYF. Here the CDR3 DNA reads TGTGCCAGCTCGACAGGGTGGACAGATACGCAGTATTTT.

The chain carries TRBV28 and TRBJ2-5; D ambiguous. CDR1 is MDHEN and CDR2 is SYDVKM in the germline V gene. The V and J ends lost 3 bases and 0 bases respectively, with 11 bases between them. The length of the CDR3 is 15 residues. CDR3 coding DNA: TGTGCCAGCAGTTTGATGACATACAACCAAGAGACCCAGTACTTC. Translation: CASSLMTYNQETQYF.

The rearrangement uses TRBV20-1 and TRBJ2-7, with D possibly matching TRBD2 (7 bases). This CDR3 is 13 amino acids long. V lost 3 bases, J lost 6 bases, and 15 bases lay in between. Germline loops: CDR1 DFQATT, CDR2 SNEGSKA (reference sequence). CDR3 DNA: TGCAGTGCTAGTAGGGGGGGCAAGGGCGAGCAGTACGTC. It is translated as CSASRGGKGEQYV.

This clonotype was detected ten times or more. This sequence joins TRBV10-3 and TRBJ2-7, with D unclear. This CDR3 has 13 residues. Germline assignment: CDR1 ENHRY and CDR2 SYGVKD. V was shortened by 5 bases and J by 2 bases, with 10 bases between the two germline ends. The CDR3 reads CAISPTRAYEQYV. The CDR3 DNA follows: TGTGCCATCAGTCCAACCCGGGCCTACGAGCAGTACGTC.

This clonotype was detected a few times. This rearrangement joins TRBV5-5 to TRBJ1-5; a possible D gene is TRBD1 (6 bases). The germline CDR1 and CDR2 sequences are SGHKS and YYEKEE (reference sequence). This CDR3 has 15 amino acids. Trimming removed 2 bases at V and 0 bases at J, with 9 bases between. The CDR3, as DNA: TGTGCCAGCAGCTTAACAGGGTATAGCAATCAGCCCCAGCATTTT. Residues: CASSLTGYSNQPQHF.

The chain recombines TRBV2 with TRBJ1-3, with no clear D. Germline V CDR1 and CDR2: SNHLY, FYNNEI. The CDR3 runs 15 residues. V dropped 2 bases and J dropped 0 bases, with 8 bases sitting between them. CDR3 sequence (DNA): TGTGCCAGCAGTGAACAACGAAGCTCTGGAAACACCATATATTTT. Translated, it gives CASSEQRSSGNTIYF.

This clonotype was seen a few times. The chain links TRBV5-1 to TRBJ2-1; 11 bases are a match to TRBD2. Germline assignment: CDR1 SGHRS and CDR2 YFSETQ. Trimming took 7 bases from V and 5 from J; bases not matched to a gene: 17. The CDR3 covers 18 residues. CDR3 sequence: CASDPNLTSGGRNNEQFF. The DNA of the CDR3 is TGCGCCAGCGACCCCAACTTAACTAGCGGGGGCCGAAACAATGAGCAGTTCTTC. Supplemented by reference TRBV5-1 and TRBJ2-1, the full variable domain reads KAGVTQTPRYLIKTRGQQVTLSCSPISGHRSVSWYQQTPGQGLQFLFEYFSETQRNKGNFPGRFSGRQFSNSRSEMNVSTLELGDSALYLCASDPNLTSGGRNNEQFFGPGTRLTVL.

This clonotype was picked up a small number of times. The chain couples TRBV18 to TRBJ2-1; no definite D call. V was pared by 3 bases and J by 3 bases, with 6 bases between. Per germline, CDR1 KGHSH and CDR2 LQKENI. The CDR3 extends over 13 amino acids. The CDR3 sequence: CASSPQYYNEQFF. CDR3 nucleotide sequence: TGTGCCAGCTCACCGCAATACTACAATGAGCAGTTCTTC.

This chain connects TRBV28 to TRBJ1-2; 7 nucleotides align to TRBD1. CDR1 is MDHEN, CDR2 SYDVKM, per germline. J lost 8 bases, V lost 6 bases, and 6 bases had no gene match. The CDR3 loop spans 12 amino acids. The CDR3 DNA follows: TGTGCCAGCAGACCACAGGGGAAGGGCTACACCTTC. It is translated as CASRPQGKGYTF.

In this sample, this clonotype turned up many times. The chain employs TRBV20-1 and TRBJ2-5, with 8 bases matching TRBD2. This CDR3 region has 16 residues. With 4 bases clipped from V and 2 bases from J, the junction kept 12 bases outside the gene matches. CDR1 is DFQATT and CDR2 is SNEGSKA in the germline V gene (reference sequence). The CDR3 reads CSATIFAGGPQETQYF. CDR3 in DNA: TGCAGTGCTACTATTTTCGCGGGGGGACCTCAAGAGACCCAGTACTTC.

This clonotype was seen more than once but under ten times. Here the CDR3 DNA reads TGTGCCACCAGCAGAGCACCGGGGGATGAGCAGTACGTC. Amino acids: CATSRAPGDEQYV. The V gene is TRBV15, the J gene TRBJ2-7; D perhaps matches TRBD2 (6 bases). This CDR3 is built from 13 residues. V lost 1 base, J lost 7 bases, and 11 bases lay in between. Germline loops: CDR1 LNHNV, CDR2 YYDKDF (reference sequence).

The chain uses TRBV6-1 and TRBJ1-2; D unclear. Trimming cost V 0 bases and J 5 bases, with 10 bases left between them. Germline V gene sequence: CDR1 MNHNS, CDR2 SASEGT. This CDR3 contains 14 residues. The CDR3 spells CASSEASGEYGYTF. The CDR3 DNA sequence: TGTGCCAGCAGTGAAGCGAGTGGGGAATATGGCTACACCTTC.

This clonotype was observed a handful of times. The genes are TRBV20-1 and TRBJ2-3, with D unresolved. Germline V lookup: CDR1 DFQATT, CDR2 SNEGSKA (reference sequence). Trimming cost V 5 bases and J 2 bases, with 8 bases left between them. The CDR3 runs 12 residues. The CDR3 loop reads CSALPDTDTQYF. The CDR3 bases are TGCAGTGCTCTACCTGACACAGATACGCAGTATTTT.

The V call is TRBV19, the J call TRBJ2-6; D is possibly TRBD1 (5 bases). CDR1 is LNHDA and CDR2 is SQIVND in the germline V gene (reference sequence). CDR3 length equals 15 residues. V lost 10 bases to trimming and J lost 2 bases, with 15 bases between them. CDR3 in DNA: TGTGCCACCCAGGGTTCGTCCACTGGGGCCAACGTCCTGACTTTC. The encoded protein is CATQGSSTGANVLTF.